This T cell receptor (beta chain) was sequenced in a study of cytomegalovirus exposure and HLA in healthy donors. A multiplex PCR was run with 60 Vbeta primers and 13 Jbeta primers. Measured with immunoSEQ multiplex PCR; TCRdb has only the in-frame clones, and not every one. This sample lists some 150,000 clones; its ten largest clones have about 2.5%. The TCR originated in a man aged 35 to 55 in good health and CMV-seronegative. Sequenced input: PBMCs.

CDR3 nucleotides: TGTGCCAGCAGCCGACGCTCAGGGAATGGCTACACCTTC. Translating gives CASSRRSGNGYTF. The V call is TRBV28, the J call TRBJ1-2; D possibly corresponds to TRBD1 (5 bases). The CDR3 has 13 amino acids. With 6 bases removed from V and 6 bases from J, the gap between germline ends came to 14 bases. CDR1 MDHEN and CDR2 SYDVKM come from the germline V gene.